These 18 T cell receptor beta chains originate from one sample sequenced in a study of CXCR3-negative and CXCR3-positive naive CD8 T cells. General study findings and limits: CXCR3-expressing naive cells carried TRB CDR3s more hydrophobic than those of CXCR3-negative naive cells.

UMI-labeled 5' RACE TRB cDNA libraries were prepared from the cells. Each CDR3 protein gets one entry in TCRdb, which reprocessed the 5' RACE reads and gives no DNA. The ten most abundant clones cover around 0.99% of a sample with some 99,000 distinct CDR3 sequences. No antigen is known for these receptors. The source material was naive CXCR3+ CD8+ T cells from blood. Subset here: CD45RO-CCR7+CD27+CD95- naive CD8+ T cells expressing CXCR3 (TNR3+). The receptors originated from a human donor in good health. Some clones in this sample may be carry-over from other donors' samples.

The chain couples TRBV28 to TRBJ2-3; TCRdb selects TRBD1, and the lack of DNA leaves this call unchecked. Germline CDR1 reads MDHEN; CDR2 reads SYDVKM. This CDR3 contains 15 residues. The chain's CDR3 is CASSPGVSSTDTQYF.

V gene TRBV14 combines with J gene TRBJ2-1; lacking DNA, the TRBD1 call made by TCRdb goes unchecked. Germline V gene data show CDR1 as SGHDN and CDR2 as FVKESK. The CDR3 consists of 16 residues. CDR3 amino acids: CASSRGTSESYNEQFF.

This chain links TRBV19 with TRBJ2-2. The CDR3 length is 13 residues. Germline V gives CDR1 LNHDA, CDR2 SQIVND (reference sequence). CDR3 in amino acids: CASSIAGTGELFF.

J is TRBJ2-1 and V is TRBV29-1; absent DNA, TCRdb's TRBD1 call cannot be checked. The CDR3 length is 13 residues. CDR1 SQVTM and CDR2 ANQGSEA come from the germline V gene. The CDR3 sequence: CSVSGGIDNEPFF.

The chain employs TRBV5-1 and TRBJ1-4; TCRdb selects TRBD1, and the lack of DNA leaves this call unchecked. Per germline, CDR1 SGHRS and CDR2 YFSETQ. The CDR3 extends over 12 amino acids. The CDR3 loop is CASSGGYEKLFF.

The chain joins TRBV30 to TRBJ2-7; TCRdb proposes TRBD2, but this gene call is untestable without DNA. CDR1 is GTSNPN and CDR2 is SVGIG in the germline V gene (reference sequence). This CDR3 is built from 16 residues. The CDR3 here is CAWSVEGTVTNYEQYF.

V usage is TRBV20-1 and J usage is TRBJ2-3; lacking DNA, the TRBD1 call made by TCRdb goes unchecked. The CDR3 consists of 14 residues. Germline assignment: CDR1 DFQATT and CDR2 SNEGSKA (reference sequence). The CDR3 spells CSVRGVYGTDTQYF.

The chain joins TRBV7-9 to TRBJ1-5; the TCRdb call, TRBD1, lacks DNA for checking. The CDR3 has 15 residues. The germline V gene has CDR1 SEHNR and CDR2 FQNEAQ (reference sequence). The CDR3 protein is CASSSLGGPSQPQHF.

CDR3 sequence: CASSSTRGSEQFF. The chain uses TRBV7-7 and TRBJ2-1; the D call from TCRdb, TRBD1, cannot be confirmed without DNA. CDR3 length: 13 residues. Germline CDR1 is SSHAT and CDR2 is FNYEAQ (reference sequence).

The chain employs TRBV28 and TRBJ2-7; TCRdb's D call, TRBD1, is unchecked because there is no DNA. CDR3 length: 18 residues. Germline CDR1 and CDR2: MDHEN and SYDVKM. The CDR3 region is CASSLLRPAGTGSSEQYF.

V is TRBV7-9 and J is TRBJ1-5; TCRdb reports TRBD1, a call that lacks DNA to check it against. The CDR3 runs 13 residues. In germline, CDR1 is SEHNR, CDR2 FQNEAQ (reference sequence). CDR3 residues: CASATGGNQPQHF. Based on the CDR3 plus reference TRBV7-9 and TRBJ1-5, the full variable domain is DTGVSQNPRHKITKRGQNVTFRCDPISEHNRLYWYRQTLGQGPEFLTYFQNEAQLEKSRLLSDRFSAERPKGSFSTLEIQRTEQGDSAMYLCASATGGNQPQHFGDGTRLSIL.

The V call is TRBV6-6, the J call TRBJ2-2; with no DNA, the TCRdb D assignment of TRBD1 cannot be verified. This CDR3 has 14 amino acids. Germline loops: CDR1 MNHNY, CDR2 SVGAGI (reference sequence). The CDR3 loop is CASSPRGSTGELFF.

The chain is built from TRBV4-2 and TRBJ2-3; TCRdb lists TRBD1, though no DNA is available to test this call. This CDR3 has 15 amino acids. Germline V gives CDR1 LGHNA, CDR2 YNFKEQ. The chain's CDR3 is CASNSHHRDIDTQYF.

V usage is TRBV12-3 or TRBV12-4 and J usage is TRBJ2-3; TCRdb lists TRBD1, though no DNA is available to test this call. The length of the CDR3 is 16 residues. CDR3 in amino acids: CVSSLTAPGATDTQYF.

The V and J genes are TRBV3-1 and TRBJ2-2. This CDR3 region has 13 residues. Germline CDR1 LGHDT, CDR2 YNNKEL (reference sequence). CDR3 in amino acids: CASSEPNTGELFF.

The CDR3 reads CASSSDKYNQPQHF. V usage is TRBV4-2 and J usage is TRBJ1-5. The germline V gene has CDR1 LGHNA and CDR2 YNFKEQ. The CDR3 totals 14 residues.

The J gene is TRBJ2-1, the V gene TRBV6-5; with no DNA, the TCRdb D assignment of TRBD1 cannot be verified. This CDR3 is built from 13 residues. CDR1 and CDR2 from the germline V gene are MNHEY and SVGAGI. CDR3 protein: CASKPVDSNEQFF.

The chain couples TRBV7-8 to TRBJ2-7; TCRdb designates TRBD1, a call that cannot be tested without DNA. The CDR3 sequence is 12 residues long. In germline, CDR1 is SGHVS, CDR2 FQNEAQ. The CDR3 sequence is CASSVDREEQYF.